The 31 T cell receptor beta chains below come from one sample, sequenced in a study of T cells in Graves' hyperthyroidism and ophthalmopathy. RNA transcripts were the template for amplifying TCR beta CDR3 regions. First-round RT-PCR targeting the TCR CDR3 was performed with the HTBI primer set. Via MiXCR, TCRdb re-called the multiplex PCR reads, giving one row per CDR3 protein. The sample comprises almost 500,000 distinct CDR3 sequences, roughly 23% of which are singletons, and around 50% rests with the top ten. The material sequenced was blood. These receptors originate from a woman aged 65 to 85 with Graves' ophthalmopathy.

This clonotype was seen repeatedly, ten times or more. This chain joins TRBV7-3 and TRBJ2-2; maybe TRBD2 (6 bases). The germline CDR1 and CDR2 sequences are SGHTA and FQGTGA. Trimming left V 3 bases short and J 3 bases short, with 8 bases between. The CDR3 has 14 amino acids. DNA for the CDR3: TGTGCCAGCAGCTTTAGCGGCTACACCGGGGAGCTGTTTTTT. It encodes CASSFSGYTGELFF. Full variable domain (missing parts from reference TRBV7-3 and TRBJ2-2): GAGVSQTPSNKVTEKGKYVELRCDPISGHTALYWYRQSLGQGPEFLIYFQGTGAADDSGLPNDRFFAVRPEGSVSTLKIQRTERGDSAVYLCASSFSGYTGELFFGEGSRLTVL.

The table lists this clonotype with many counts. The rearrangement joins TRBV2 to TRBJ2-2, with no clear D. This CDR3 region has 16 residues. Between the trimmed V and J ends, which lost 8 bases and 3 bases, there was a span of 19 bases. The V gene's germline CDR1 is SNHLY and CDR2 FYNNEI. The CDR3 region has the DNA TGTGCCAGCCTTGACCCCGGTGACTGGGACACCGGGGAGCTGTTTTTT. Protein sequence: CASLDPGDWDTGELFF.

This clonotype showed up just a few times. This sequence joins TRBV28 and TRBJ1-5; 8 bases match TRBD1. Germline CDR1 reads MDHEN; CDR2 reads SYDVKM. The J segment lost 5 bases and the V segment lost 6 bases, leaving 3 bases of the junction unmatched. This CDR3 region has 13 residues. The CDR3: CASRRQGHQPQHF. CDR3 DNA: TGTGCCAGCAGGCGACAGGGGCATCAGCCCCAGCATTTT.

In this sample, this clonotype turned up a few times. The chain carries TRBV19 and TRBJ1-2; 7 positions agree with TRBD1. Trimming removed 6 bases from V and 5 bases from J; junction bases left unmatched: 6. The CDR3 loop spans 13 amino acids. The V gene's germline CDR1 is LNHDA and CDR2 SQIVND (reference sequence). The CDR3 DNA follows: TGTGCCAGTAGCACAGGGGATAAGTATGGCTACACCTTC. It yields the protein CASSTGDKYGYTF.

Here the CDR3 reads CASGARGPNQPQHF. The CDR3 region has the DNA TGTGCCAGCGGTGCAAGGGGTCCCAATCAGCCCCAGCATTTT. The genes are TRBV6-1 and TRBJ1-5, with TRBD1 as a possible D gene (5 bases). The V end was cut by 8 bases, the J end by 3 bases, with 14 bases between. Germline V gene lookup returns CDR1 MNHNS and CDR2 SASEGT. The CDR3 runs 14 residues.

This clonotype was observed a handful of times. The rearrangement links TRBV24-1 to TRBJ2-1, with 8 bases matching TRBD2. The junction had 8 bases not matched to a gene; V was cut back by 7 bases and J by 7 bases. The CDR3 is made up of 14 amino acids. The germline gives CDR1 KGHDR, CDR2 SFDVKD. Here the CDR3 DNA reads TGTGCCACCAGAGCTCGGGAGGGATGGAATGAGCAGTTCTTC. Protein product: CATRAREGWNEQFF.

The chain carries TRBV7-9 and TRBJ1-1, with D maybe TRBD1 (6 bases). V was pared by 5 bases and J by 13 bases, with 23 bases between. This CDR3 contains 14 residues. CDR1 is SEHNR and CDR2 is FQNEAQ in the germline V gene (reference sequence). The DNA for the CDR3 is TGTGCCAGCAGCCACAGGGATAGCTTCTTCCAGGATTTCTTT. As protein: CASSHRDSFFQDFF.

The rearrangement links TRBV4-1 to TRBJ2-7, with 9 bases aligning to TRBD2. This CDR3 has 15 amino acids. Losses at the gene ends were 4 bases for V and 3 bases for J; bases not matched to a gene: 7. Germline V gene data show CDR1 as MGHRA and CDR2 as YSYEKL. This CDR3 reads CASSPFPAGGYEQYF. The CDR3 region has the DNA TGCGCCAGCAGCCCTTTTCCAGCGGGAGGCTACGAGCAGTACTTC.

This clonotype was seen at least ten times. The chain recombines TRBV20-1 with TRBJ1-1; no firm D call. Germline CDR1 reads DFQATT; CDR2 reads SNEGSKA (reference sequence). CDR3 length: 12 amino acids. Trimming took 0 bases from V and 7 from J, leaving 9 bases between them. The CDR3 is CSAREGKFEAFF. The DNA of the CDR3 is TGCAGTGCTAGAGAGGGAAAATTTGAAGCTTTCTTT.

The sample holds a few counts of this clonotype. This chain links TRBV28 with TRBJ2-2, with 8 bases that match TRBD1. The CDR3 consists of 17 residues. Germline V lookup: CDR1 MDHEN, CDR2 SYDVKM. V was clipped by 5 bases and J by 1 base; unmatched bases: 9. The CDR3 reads CASSRLPGTGNTGELFF. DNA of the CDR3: TGTGCCAGCAGTCGTCTCCCGGGGACAGGGAACACCGGGGAGCTGTTTTTT.

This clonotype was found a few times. The CDR3 loop is CASNSHGTSSGYTF. The DNA for the CDR3 is TGTGCCAGCAATTCCCACGGGACATCCTCTGGCTACACCTTC. The J gene is TRBJ1-2, the V gene TRBV27; a weak D match, TRBD1 (6 bases). Germline CDR1 MNHEY, CDR2 SMNVEV (reference sequence). CDR3 length: 14 residues. Trimming shortened V by 7 bases and J by 7 bases, and 19 bases separated the two germline ends.

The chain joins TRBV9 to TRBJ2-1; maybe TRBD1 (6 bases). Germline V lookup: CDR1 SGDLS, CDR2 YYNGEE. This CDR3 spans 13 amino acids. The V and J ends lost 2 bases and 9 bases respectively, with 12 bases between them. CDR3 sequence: CASSVRDTSEQFF. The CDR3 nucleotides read TGTGCCAGCAGCGTTAGGGACACCAGTGAGCAGTTCTTC.

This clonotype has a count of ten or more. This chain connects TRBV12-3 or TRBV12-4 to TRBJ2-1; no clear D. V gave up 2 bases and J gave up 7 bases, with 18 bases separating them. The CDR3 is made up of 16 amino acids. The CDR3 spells CASSLTVGLLGNEQFF. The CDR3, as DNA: TGTGCCAGCAGTTTAACGGTTGGGCTTTTGGGGAATGAGCAGTTCTTC.

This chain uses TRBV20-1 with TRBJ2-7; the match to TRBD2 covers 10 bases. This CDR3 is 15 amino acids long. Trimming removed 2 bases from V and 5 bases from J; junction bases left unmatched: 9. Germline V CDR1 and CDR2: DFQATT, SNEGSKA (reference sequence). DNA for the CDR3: TGCAGTGCTAGAAGAGGGGCTAGCGGGAGTCACGAGCAGTACTTC. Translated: CSARRGASGSHEQYF.

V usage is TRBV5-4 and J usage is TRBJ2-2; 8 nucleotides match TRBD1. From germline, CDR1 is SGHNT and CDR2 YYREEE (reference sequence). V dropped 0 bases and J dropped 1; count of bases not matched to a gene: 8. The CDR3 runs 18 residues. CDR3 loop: CASSLELQGVGNTGELFF. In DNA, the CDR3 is TGTGCCAGCAGCTTGGAGCTACAGGGGGTCGGGAACACCGGGGAGCTGTTTTTT.

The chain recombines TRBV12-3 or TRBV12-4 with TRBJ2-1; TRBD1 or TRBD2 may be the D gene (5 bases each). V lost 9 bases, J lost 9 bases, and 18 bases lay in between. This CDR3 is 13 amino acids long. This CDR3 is CASLEGSGGEQFF. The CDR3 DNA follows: TGTGCCAGTCTAGAGGGGTCAGGAGGTGAGCAGTTCTTC.

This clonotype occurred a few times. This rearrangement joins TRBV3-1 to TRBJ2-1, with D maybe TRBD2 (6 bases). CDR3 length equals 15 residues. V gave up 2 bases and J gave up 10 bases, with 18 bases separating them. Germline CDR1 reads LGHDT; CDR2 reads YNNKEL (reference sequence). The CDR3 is CASSQSVAEQREQFF. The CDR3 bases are TGTGCCAGCAGCCAATCGGTAGCGGAACAACGGGAGCAGTTCTTC.

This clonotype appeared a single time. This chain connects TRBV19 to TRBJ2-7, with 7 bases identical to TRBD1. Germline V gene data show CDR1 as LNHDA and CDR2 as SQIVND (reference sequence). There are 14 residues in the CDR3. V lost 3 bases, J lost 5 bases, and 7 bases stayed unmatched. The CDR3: CASSMGQPLDEQYF. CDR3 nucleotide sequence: TGTGCCAGTAGTATGGGACAGCCATTGGACGAGCAGTACTTC.

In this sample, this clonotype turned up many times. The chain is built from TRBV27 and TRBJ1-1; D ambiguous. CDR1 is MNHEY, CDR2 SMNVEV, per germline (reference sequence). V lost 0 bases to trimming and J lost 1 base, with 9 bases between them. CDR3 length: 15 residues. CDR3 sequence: CASSLSIAGNTEAFF. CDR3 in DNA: TGTGCCAGCAGTTTATCGATCGCGGGGAACACTGAAGCTTTCTTT.

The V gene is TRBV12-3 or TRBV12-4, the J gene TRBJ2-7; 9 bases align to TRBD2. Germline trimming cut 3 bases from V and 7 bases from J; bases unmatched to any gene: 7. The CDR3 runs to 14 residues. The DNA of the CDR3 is TGTGCCAGCAGTTTTGCGGGAGGGCCCTGGGAGCAGTACTTC. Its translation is CASSFAGGPWEQYF.

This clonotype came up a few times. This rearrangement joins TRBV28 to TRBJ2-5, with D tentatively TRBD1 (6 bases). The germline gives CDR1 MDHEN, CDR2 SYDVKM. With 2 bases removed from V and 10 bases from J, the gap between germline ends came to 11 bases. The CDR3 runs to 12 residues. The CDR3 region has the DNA TGTGCCAGCAGTTTACTCCAGGGGAACCAGTACTTC. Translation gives CASSLLQGNQYF.

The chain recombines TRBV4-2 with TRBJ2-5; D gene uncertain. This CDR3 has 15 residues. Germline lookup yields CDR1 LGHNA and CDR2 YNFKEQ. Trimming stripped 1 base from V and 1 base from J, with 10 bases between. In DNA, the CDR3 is TGTGCCAGCAGCCAAGTTTCTAGTCCCCAAGAGACCCAGTACTTC. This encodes CASSQVSSPQETQYF.

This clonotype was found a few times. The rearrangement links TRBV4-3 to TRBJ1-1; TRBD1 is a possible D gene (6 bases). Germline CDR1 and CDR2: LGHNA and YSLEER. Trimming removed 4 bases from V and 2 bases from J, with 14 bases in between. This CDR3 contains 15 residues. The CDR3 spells CASSPDWGANTEAFF. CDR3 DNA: TGCGCCAGCAGCCCCGATTGGGGGGCTAACACTGAAGCTTTCTTT.

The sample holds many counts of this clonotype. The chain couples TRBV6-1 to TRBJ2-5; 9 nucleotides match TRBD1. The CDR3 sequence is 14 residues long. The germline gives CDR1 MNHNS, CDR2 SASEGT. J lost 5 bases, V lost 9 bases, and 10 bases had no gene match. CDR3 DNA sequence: TGTGCCAGTACCACCGGGACAGGGTTTGAGACCCAGTACTTC. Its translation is CASTTGTGFETQYF.

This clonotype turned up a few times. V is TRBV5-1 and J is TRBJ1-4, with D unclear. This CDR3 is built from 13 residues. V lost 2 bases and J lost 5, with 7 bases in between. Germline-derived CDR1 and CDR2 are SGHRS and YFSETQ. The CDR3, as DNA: TGCGCCAGCAGCTTTAATCTGAATGAAAAACTGTTTTTT. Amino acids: CASSFNLNEKLFF.

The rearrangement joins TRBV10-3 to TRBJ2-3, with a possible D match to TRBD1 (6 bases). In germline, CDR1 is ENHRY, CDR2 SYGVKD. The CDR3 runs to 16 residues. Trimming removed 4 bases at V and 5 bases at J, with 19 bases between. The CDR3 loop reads CAISGTRAGVGDTQYF. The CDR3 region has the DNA TGTGCCATCAGTGGGACCCGGGCAGGGGTGGGAGATACGCAGTATTTT.

The CDR3 sequence is CASSLGAGGGRTDTQYF. CDR3 DNA sequence: TGTGCCAGCAGCTTAGGAGCGGGCGGTGGTAGGACAGATACGCAGTATTTT. The chain carries TRBV7-2 and TRBJ2-3, with D possibly TRBD2 on 6 matching bases. Per germline, CDR1 SGHTA and CDR2 FQGNSA. Trimming cost V 1 base and J 3 bases, with 17 bases left between them. CDR3 size: 17 residues. Supplemented by reference TRBV7-2 and TRBJ2-3, the full variable domain reads GAGVSQSPSNKVTEKGKDVELRCDPISGHTALYWYRQSLGQGLEFLIYFQGNSAPDKSGLPSDRFSAERTGGSVSTLTIQRTQQEDSAVYLCASSLGAGGGRTDTQYFGPGTRLTVL.

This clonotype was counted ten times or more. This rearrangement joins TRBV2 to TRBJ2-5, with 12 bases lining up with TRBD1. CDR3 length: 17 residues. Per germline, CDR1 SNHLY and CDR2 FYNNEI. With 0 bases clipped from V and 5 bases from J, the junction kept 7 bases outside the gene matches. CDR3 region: CASSEARGQGARETQYF. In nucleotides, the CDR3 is TGTGCCAGCAGTGAAGCGCGGGGACAGGGGGCGCGGGAGACCCAGTACTTC.

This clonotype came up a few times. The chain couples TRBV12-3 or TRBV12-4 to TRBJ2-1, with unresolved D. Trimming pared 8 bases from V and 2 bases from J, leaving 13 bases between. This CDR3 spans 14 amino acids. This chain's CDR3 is CASGTFATYNEQFF. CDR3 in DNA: TGTGCCAGCGGCACTTTCGCAACCTACAATGAGCAGTTCTTC.

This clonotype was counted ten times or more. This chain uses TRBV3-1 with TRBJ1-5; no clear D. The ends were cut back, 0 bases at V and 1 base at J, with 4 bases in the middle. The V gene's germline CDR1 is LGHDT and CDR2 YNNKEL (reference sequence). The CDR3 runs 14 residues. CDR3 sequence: CASSQDPSNQPQHF. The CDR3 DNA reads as TGTGCCAGCAGCCAAGATCCGAGCAATCAGCCCCAGCATTTT. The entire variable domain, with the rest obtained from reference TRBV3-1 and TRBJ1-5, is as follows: DTAVSQTPKYLVTQMGNDKSIKCEQNLGHDTMYWYKQDSKKFLKIMFSYNNKELIINETVPNRFSPKSPDKAHLNLHINSLELGDSAVYFCASSQDPSNQPQHFGDGTRLSIL.

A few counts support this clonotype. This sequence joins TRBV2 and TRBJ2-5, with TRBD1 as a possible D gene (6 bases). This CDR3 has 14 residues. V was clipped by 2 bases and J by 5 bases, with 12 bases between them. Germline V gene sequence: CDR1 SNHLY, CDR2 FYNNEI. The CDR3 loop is CASSELTGAETQYF. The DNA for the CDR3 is TGTGCCAGCAGTGAATTGACAGGAGCGGAGACCCAGTACTTC.